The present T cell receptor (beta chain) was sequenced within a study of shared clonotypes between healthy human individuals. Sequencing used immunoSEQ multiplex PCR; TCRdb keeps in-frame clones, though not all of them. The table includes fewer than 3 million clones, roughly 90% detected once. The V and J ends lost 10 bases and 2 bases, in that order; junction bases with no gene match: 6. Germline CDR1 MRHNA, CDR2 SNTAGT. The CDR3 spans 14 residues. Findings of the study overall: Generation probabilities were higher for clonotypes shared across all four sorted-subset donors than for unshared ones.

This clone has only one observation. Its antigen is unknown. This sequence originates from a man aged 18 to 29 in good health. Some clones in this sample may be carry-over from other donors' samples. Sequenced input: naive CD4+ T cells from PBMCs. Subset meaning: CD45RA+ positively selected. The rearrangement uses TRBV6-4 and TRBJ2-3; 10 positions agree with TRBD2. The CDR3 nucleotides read TGTGCCACAAAAAGCGGGAGGGCCACAGATACGCAGTATTTT. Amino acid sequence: CATKSGRATDTQYF.